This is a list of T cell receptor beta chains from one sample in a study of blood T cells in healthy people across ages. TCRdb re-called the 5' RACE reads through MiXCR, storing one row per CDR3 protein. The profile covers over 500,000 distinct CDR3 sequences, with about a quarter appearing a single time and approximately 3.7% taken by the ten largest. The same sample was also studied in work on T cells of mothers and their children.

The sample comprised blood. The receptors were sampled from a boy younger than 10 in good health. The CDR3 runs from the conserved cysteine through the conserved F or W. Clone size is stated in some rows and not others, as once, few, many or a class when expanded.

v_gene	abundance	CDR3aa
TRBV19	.	CASSGGTGTDTGELFF
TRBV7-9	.	CASSLARQGTNTIYF
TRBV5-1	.	CASAWTDVNYGYTF
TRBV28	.	CASTGGRADTQYF
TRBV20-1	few	CSASLAVAKNIQYF
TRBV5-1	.	CASKGQGISPLHF
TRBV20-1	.	CSASSSGGRPPRPKNIQYF
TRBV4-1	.	CASSQERSGLAGKEQFF
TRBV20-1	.	CSARDGDRDPDLGETQYF
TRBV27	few	CASSGRQGVYGYTF
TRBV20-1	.	CSALAGRVRTGELFF
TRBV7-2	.	CASRPTPFRNTEAFF
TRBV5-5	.	CASSSAGLHEAFF
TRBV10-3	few	CAIGADRNYGYTF
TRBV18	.	CASSPPGLAANEQFF
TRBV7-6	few	CASSAGTSTDTQYF
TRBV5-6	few	CASSHLLAGGWRVGQFF
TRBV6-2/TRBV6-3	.	CASSRRVGVSEAFF
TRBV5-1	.	CASSFGQGYGCTF
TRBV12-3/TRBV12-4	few	CASRSDGEIGQFF
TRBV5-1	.	CASSLNLTEQFF
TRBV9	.	CASSVEGLAGAGYQETQYF
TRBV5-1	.	CASSGLWGRGTQYF
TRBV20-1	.	CSARDLRGGLEQFF
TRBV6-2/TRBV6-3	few	CASKKGHVWEQYF
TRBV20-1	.	CSARDWGSWEQYF
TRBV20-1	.	CSARRTAYGYTF
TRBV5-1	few	CASSLDISYEQYF
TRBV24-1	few	CATSPGGGRARNEQFF
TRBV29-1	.	CSVDRGRGETQYF
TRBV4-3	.	CASSQAVSYEQYF
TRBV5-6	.	CASSEATASNEKLFF
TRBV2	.	CASVGLASHEQFF
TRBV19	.	CASLGLYDTGELFF
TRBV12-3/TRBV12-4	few	CASSSQGGVETQYF
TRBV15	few	CATSRGGENYGYTF
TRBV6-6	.	CASSDGGTANEKLFF
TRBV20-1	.	CSARWGTGFNYGYTF
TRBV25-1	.	CASSEPGSGNTIYF
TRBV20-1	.	CSARTGATNEKLFF